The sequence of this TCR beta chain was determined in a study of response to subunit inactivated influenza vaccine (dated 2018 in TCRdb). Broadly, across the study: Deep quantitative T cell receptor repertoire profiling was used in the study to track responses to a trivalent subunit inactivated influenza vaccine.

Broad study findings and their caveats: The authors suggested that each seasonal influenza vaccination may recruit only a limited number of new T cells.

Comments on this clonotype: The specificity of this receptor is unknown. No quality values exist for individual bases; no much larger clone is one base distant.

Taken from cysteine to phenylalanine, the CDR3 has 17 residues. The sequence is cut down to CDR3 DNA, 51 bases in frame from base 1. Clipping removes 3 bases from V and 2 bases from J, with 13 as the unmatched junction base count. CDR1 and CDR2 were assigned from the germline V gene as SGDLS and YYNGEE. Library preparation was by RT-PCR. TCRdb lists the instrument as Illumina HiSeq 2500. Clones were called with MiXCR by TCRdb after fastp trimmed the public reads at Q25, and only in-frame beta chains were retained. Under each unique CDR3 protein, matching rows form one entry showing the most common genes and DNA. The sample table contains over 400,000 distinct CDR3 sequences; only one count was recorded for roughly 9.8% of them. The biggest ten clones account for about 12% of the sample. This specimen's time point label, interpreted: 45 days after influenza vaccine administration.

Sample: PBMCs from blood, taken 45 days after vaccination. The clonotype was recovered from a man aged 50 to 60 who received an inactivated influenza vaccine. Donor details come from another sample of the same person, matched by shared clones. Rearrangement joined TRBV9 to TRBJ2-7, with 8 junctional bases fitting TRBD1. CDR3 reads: CASSASLTGQVTYEQYF. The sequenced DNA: TGTGCCAGCAGCGCCTCCCTCACGGGACAGGTAACCTACGAGCAGTACTTC.